This T cell receptor (beta chain) comes out of a study of a mutant IDH1 vaccine in newly diagnosed glioma. The overall study: Initiation of the vaccine course occurred 4-6 weeks after radiotherapy alone, or alongside temozolomide cycles. Among treated patients, around 62% were male and roughly 38% female, and mean age was about 40 years.

Generated by immunoSEQ multiplex PCR, the TCRdb table keeps only in-frame clones and is missing some. Here the sample spans about 64,000 clones, roughly 84% being singletons. A single count supports this clone. Its target is unknown. Time point meaning: week 11, during vaccination. Vaccinated patients received 300 ug of mutant IDH1 20-mer peptide per dose, with topical imiquimod. Donors' newly diagnosed IDH1-mutant WHO grade 3 or 4 astrocytomas lacked nuclear ATRX. The clonotype originates from a woman aged 45 to 65 with glioma. This material consisted of PBMCs, taken from a glioma patient whose treatment included an IDH1 peptide vaccine.

CDR3 residues: CASSPPVRQPDTQYF. CDR3 bases: TGTGCCAGCTCACCACCGGTTAGGCAGCCAGATACGCAGTATTTT. The V and J genes are TRBV18 and TRBJ2-3, with D uncertain. V lost 0 bases to trimming and J lost 4 bases, with 11 bases between them. This CDR3 contains 15 residues. The V gene's germline CDR1 is KGHSH and CDR2 LQKENI.